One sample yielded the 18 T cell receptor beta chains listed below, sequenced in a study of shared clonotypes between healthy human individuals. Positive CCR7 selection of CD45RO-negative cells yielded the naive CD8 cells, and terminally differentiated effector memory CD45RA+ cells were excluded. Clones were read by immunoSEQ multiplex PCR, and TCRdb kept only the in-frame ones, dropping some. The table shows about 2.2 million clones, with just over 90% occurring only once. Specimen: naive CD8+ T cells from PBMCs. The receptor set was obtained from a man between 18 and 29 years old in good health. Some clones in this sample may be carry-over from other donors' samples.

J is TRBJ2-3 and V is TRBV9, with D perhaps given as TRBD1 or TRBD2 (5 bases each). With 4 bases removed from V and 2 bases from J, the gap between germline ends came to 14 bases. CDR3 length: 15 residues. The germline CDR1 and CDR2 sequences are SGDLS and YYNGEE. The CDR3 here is CASSFSGRPTDTQYF. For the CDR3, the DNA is TGTGCCAGCAGCTTCTCGGGACGTCCCACAGATACGCAGTATTTT.

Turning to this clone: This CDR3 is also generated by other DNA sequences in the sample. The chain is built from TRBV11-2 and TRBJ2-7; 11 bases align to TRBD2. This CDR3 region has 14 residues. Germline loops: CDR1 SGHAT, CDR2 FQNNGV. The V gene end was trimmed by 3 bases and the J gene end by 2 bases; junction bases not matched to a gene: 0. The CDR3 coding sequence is TGTGCCAGCAGCTTGGGACTAGCGGCCTACGAGCAGTACTTC. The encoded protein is CASSLGLAAYEQYF.

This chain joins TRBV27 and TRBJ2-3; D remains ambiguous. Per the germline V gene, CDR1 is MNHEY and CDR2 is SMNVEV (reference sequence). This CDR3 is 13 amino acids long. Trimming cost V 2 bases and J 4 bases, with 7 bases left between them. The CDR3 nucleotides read TGTGCCAGCAGTTTAATGAGAGCAGATACGCAGTATTTT. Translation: CASSLMRADTQYF.

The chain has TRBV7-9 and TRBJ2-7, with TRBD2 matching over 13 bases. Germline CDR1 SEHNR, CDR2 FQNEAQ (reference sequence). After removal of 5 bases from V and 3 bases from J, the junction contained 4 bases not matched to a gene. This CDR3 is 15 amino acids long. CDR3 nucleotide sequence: TGTGCCAGCAGCACCGGGACTAGCGGGATCTACGAGCAGTACTTC. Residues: CASSTGTSGIYEQYF.

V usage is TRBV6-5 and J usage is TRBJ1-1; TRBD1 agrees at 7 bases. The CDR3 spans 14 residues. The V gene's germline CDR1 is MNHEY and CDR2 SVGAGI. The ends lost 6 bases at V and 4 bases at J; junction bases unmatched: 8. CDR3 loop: CASRTTGSGTEAFF. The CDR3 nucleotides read TGTGCCAGCAGGACGACAGGGTCGGGCACTGAAGCTTTCTTT.

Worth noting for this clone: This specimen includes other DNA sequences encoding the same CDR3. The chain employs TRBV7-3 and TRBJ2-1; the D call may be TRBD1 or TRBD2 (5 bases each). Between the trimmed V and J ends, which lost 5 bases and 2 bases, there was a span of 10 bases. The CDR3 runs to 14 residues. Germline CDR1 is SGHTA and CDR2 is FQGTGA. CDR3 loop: CASSLGGPYNEQFF. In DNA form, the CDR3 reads TGTGCCAGCAGCCTTGGGGGACCCTACAATGAGCAGTTCTTC.

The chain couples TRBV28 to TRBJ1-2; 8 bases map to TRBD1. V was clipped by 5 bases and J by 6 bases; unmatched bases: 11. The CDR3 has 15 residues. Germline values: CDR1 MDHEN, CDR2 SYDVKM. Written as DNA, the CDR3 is TGTGCCAGCAGTCCCCTCCGGACAGGGCGTAATGGCTACACCTTC. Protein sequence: CASSPLRTGRNGYTF.

The CDR3 sequence: CASSKASVLWEAFF. In DNA, the CDR3 is TGTGCCAGCAGCAAAGCATCAGTCCTATGGGAAGCTTTCTTT. The chain is built from TRBV21-1 and TRBJ1-1. TRBV21-1 is a recognized pseudogene. CDR3 size: 14 residues.

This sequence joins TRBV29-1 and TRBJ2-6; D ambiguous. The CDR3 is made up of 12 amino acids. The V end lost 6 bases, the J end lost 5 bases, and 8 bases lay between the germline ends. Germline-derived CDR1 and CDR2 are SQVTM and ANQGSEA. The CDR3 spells CSVVSRANVLTF. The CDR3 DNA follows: TGCAGCGTCGTGTCAAGGGCCAACGTCCTGACTTTC.

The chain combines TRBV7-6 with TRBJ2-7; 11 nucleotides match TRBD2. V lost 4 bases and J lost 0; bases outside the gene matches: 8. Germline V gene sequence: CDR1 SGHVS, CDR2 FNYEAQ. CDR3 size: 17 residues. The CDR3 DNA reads TGTGCCAGCAGCTCAGACATAGCGGGAGGGCACTCCTACGAGCAGTACTTC. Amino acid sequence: CASSSDIAGGHSYEQYF.

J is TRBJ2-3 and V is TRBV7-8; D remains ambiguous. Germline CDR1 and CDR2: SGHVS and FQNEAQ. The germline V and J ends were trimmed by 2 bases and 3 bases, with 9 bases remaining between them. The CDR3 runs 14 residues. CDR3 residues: CASSLNGRTDTQYF. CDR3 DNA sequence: TGTGCCAGCAGCTTAAACGGCAGGACAGATACGCAGTATTTT.

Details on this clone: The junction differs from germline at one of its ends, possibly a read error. DNA for the CDR3: TGTGCCAGCAGTTTTCCAAGGTACTCCAACGAGCAGTACTTC. This sequence encodes CASSFPRYSNEQYF. This sequence joins TRBV28 and TRBJ2-7, with D hard to call. The germline V gene has CDR1 MDHEN and CDR2 SYDVKM. The CDR3 is made up of 14 amino acids.

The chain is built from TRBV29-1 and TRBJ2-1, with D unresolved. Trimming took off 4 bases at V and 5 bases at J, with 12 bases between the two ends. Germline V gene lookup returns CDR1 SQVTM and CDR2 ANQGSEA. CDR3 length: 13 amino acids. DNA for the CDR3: TGCAGCGTTGTCGGTGCCGCCGACAATGAGCAGTTCTTC. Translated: CSVVGAADNEQFF.

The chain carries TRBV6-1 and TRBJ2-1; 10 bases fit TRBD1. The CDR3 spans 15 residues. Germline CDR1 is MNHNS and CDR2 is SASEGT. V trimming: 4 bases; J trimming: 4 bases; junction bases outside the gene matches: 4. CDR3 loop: CASSGRTGGYNEQFF. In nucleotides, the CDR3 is TGTGCCAGCAGTGGGAGGACAGGGGGTTACAATGAGCAGTTCTTC.

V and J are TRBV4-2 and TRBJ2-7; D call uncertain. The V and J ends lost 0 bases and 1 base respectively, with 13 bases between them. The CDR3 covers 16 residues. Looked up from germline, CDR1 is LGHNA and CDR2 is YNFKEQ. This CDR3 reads CASSQDKGFWSYEQYF. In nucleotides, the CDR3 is TGTGCCAGCAGCCAAGATAAGGGATTCTGGTCCTACGAGCAGTACTTC.

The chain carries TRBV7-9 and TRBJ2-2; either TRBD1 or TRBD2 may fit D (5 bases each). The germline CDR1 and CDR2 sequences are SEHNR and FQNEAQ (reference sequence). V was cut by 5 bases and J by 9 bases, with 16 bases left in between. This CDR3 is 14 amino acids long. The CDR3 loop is CASSAGTQQRELFF. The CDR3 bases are TGTGCCAGCAGCGCCGGGACCCAACAAAGGGAGCTGTTTTTT.

CDR3 residues: CATSSGTTQETQYF. In DNA form, the CDR3 reads TGTGCCACCAGCAGCGGGACAACTCAAGAGACCCAGTACTTC. The chain couples TRBV15 to TRBJ2-5; D possibly corresponds to TRBD1 (6 bases). Germline V lookup: CDR1 LNHNV, CDR2 YYDKDF (reference sequence). V was trimmed by 3 bases and J by 2 bases, leaving 10 bases between them. This CDR3 is 14 amino acids long.

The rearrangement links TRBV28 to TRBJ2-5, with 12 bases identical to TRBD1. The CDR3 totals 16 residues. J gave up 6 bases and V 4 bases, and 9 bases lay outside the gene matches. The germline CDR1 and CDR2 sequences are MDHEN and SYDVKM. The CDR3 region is CASSSDRDRGLKTQYF. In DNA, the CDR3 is TGTGCCAGCAGTTCAGACCGGGACAGGGGGCTGAAGACCCAGTACTTC.